Detailed here is one TCR beta chain. Its antigen is unknown. The V and J ends lost 1 base and 3 bases respectively, with 13 bases between them. This CDR3 contains 14 residues. The germline gives CDR1 GTSNPN, CDR2 SVGIG (reference sequence). The protocol was immunoSEQ multiplex PCR, while the TCRdb copy is restricted to in-frame clones and leaves out a portion. The repertoire holds 200,000 to 250,000 clones, with about 95% as singletons. The sample comes from a study of T cell responses to AZD1222 COVID-19 vaccine. Findings and limits, study-wide: Nearly half of spike-specific TCRs reportedly go after variant regions that carry no mutations. There were mostly white British donors and more females than males, and clonal diversity was possibly underestimated.

Specimen: peripheral blood, collected 28 days after the second dose of the MenACWY control vaccine. The V and J genes are TRBV30 and TRBJ2-7; tentatively, D is TRBD2 (6 bases). This sequence originates from an adult who received the MenACWY meningococcal vaccine as a control. CDR3 amino acids: CAWSDGTLYYEQYF. CDR3 bases: TGTGCCTGGAGTGATGGGACTCTCTACTACGAGCAGTACTTC.